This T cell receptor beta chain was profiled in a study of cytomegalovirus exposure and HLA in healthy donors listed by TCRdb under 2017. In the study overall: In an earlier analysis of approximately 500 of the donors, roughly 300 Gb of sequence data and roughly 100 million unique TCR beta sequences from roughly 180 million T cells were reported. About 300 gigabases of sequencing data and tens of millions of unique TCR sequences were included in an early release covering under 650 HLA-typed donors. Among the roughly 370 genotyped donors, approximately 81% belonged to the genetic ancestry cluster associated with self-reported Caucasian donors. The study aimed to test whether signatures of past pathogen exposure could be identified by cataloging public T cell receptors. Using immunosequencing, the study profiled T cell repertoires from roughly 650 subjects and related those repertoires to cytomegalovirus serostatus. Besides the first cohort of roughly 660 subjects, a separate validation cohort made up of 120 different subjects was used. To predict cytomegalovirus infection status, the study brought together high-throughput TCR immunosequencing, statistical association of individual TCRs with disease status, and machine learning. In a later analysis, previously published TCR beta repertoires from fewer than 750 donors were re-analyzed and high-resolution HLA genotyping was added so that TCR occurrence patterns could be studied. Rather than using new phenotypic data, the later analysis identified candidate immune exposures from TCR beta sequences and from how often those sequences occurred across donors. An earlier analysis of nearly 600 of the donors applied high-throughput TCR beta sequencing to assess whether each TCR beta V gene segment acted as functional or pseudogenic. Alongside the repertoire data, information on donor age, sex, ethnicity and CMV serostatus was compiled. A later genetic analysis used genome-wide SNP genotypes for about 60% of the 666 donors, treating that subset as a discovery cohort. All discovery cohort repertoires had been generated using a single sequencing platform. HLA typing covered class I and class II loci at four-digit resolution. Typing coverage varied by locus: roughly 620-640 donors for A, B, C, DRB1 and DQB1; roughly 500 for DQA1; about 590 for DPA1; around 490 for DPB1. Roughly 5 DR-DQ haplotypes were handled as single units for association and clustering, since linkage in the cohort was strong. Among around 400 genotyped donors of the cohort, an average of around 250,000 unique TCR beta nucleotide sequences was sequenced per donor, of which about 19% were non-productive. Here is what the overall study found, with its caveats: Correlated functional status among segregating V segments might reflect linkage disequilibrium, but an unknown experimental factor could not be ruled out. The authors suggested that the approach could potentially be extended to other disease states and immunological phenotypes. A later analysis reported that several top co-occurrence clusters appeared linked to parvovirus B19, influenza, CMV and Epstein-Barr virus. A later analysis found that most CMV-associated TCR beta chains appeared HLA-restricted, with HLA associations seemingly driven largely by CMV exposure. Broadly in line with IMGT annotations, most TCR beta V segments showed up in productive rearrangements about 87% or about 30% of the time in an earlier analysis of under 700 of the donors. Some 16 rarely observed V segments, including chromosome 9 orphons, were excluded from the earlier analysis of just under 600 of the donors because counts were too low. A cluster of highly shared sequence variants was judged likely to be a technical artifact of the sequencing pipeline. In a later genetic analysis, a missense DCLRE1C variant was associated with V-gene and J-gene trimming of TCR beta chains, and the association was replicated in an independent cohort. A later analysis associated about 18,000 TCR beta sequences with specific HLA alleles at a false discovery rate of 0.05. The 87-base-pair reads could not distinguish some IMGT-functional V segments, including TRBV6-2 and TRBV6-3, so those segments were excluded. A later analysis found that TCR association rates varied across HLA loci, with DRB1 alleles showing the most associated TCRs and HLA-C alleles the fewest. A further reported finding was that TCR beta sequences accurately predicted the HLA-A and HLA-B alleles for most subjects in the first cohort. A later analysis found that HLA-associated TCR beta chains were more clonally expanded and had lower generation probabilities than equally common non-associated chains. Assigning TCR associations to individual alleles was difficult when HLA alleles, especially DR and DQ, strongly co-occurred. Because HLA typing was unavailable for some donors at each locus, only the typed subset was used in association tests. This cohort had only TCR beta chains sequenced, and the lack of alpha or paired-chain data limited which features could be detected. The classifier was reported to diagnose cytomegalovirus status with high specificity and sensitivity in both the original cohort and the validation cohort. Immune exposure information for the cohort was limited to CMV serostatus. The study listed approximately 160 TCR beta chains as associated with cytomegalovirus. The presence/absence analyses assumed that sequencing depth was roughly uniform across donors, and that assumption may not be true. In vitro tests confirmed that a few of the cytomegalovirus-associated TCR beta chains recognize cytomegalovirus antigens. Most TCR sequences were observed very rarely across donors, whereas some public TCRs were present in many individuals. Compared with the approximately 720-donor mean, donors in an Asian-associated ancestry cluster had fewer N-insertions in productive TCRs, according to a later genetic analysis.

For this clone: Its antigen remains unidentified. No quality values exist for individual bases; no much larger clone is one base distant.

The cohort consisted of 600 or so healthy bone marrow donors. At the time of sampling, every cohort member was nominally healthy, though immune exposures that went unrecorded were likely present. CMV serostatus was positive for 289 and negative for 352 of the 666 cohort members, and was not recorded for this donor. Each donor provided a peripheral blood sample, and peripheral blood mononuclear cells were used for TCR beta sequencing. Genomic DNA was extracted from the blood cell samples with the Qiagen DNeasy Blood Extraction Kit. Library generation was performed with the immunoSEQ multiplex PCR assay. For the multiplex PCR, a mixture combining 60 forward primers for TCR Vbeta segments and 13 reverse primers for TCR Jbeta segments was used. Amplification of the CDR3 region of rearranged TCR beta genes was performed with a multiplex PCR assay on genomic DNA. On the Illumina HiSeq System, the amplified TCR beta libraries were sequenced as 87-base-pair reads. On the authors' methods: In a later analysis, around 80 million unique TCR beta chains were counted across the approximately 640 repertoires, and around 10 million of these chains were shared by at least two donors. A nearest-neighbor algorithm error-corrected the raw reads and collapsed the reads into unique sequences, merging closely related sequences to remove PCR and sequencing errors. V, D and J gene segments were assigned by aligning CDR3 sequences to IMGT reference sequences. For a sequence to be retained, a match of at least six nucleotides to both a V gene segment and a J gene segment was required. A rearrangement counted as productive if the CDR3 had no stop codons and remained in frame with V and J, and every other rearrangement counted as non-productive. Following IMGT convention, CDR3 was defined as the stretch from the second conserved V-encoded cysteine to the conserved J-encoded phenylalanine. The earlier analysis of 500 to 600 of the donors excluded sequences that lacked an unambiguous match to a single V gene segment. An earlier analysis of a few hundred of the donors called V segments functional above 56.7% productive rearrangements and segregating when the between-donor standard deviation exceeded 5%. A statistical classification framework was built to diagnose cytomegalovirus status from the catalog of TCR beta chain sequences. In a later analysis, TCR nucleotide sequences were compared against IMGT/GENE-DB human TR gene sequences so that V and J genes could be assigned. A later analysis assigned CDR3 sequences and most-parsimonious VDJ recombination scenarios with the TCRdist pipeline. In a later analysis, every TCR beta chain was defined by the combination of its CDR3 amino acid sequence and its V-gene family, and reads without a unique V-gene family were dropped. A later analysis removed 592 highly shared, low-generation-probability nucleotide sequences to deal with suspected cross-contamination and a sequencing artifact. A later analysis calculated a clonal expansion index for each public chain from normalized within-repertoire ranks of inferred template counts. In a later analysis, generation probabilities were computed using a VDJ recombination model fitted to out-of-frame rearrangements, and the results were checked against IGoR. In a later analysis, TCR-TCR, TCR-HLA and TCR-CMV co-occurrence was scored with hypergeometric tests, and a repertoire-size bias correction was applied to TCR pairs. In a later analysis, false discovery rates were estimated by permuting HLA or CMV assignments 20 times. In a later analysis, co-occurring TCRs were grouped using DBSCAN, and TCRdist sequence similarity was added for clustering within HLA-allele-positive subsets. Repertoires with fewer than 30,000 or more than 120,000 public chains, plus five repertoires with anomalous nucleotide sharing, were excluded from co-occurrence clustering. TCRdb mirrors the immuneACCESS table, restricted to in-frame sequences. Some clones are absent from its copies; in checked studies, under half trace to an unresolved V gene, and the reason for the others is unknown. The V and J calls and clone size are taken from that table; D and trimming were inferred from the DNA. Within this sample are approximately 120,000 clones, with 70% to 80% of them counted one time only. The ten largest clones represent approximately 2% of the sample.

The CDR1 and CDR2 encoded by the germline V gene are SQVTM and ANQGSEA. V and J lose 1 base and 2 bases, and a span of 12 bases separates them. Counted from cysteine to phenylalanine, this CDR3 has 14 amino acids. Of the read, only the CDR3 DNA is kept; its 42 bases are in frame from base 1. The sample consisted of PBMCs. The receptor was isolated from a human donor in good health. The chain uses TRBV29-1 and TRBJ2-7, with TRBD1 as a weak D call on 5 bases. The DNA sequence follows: TGCAGCGTTGAAGTTAGGGGAAGAACCTACGAGCAGTACTTC. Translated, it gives CSVEVRGRTYEQYF.